The following is a T cell receptor beta chain sequence with its context. This record comes from a study of T-cell memory formation after mild COVID-19. There are 14 residues in the CDR3. V was clipped by 3 bases and J by 5 bases; unmatched bases: 5. Germline CDR1 and CDR2: SGDLS and YYNGEE. TCRdb reanalysed the 5' RACE reads using MiXCR and keeps one entry per CDR3 protein. In the table there are about 320,000 distinct CDR3 sequences, around an eighth of which are singletons. The genes are TRBV9 and TRBJ2-5, with TRBD1 matching over 9 bases. The specimen sequenced was PBMCs or a T cell subset sorted from them (not recorded which). The TCR comes from a man in his late teens or twenties who had mild COVID-19 (a few samples of this study predate the infection). Cell type and time point are not known. CDR3 bases: TGTGCCAGCAGCGCCGGCGACAGGGGGGAGACCCAGTACTTC. This codes for CASSAGDRGETQYF.